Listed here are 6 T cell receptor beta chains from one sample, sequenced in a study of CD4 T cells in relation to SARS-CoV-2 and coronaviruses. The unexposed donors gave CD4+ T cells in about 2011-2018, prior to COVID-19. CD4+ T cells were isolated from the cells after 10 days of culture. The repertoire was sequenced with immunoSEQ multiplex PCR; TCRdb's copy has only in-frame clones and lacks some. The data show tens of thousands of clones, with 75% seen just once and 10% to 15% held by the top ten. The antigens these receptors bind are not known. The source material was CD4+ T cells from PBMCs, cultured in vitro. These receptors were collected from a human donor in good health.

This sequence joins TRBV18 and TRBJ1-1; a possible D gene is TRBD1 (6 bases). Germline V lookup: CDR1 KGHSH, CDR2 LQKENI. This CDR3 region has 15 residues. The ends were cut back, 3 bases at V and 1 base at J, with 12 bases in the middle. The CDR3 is CASSPFETGNTEAFF. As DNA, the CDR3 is TGTGCCAGCTCACCGTTCGAGACAGGGAACACTGAAGCTTTCTTT.

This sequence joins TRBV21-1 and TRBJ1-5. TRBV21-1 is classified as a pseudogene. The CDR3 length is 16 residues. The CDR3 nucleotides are TGTGCCAGCAGCAAAGTGGAGGATATTAGCAATCAGCCCCAGCATTTT. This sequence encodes CASSKVEDISNQPQHF.

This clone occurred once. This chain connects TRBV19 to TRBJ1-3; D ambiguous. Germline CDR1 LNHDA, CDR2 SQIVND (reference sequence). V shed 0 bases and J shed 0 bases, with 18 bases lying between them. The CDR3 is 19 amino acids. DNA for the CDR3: TGTGCCAGTAGTATAGATCTGGGATACCCGCCCGTCTCTGGAAACACCATATATTTT. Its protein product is CASSIDLGYPPVSGNTIYF.

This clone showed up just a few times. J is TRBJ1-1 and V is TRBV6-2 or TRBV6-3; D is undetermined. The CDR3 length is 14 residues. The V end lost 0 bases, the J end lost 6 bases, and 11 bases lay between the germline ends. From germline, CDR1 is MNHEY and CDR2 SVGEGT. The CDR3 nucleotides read TGTGCCAGCAGTTACTCTCCCCGGAGCCCTGAAGCTTTCTTT. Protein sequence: CASSYSPRSPEAFF.

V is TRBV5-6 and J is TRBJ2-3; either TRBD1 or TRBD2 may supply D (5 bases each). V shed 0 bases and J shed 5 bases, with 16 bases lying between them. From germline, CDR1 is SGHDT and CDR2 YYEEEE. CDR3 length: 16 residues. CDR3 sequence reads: CASSLEWGTPKDTQYF. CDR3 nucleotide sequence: TGTGCCAGCAGCTTGGAATGGGGGACGCCTAAAGATACGCAGTATTTT.

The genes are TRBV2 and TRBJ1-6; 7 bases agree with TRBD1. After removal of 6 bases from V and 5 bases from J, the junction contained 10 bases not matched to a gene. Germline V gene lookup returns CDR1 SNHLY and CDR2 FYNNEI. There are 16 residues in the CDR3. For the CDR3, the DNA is TGTGCCAGCAGGAGACAGGGAGTCCGAAATAATTCACCCCTCCACTTT. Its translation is CASRRQGVRNNSPLHF.